This T cell receptor (beta chain) was identified in a study of blood T cell repertoires in COVID-19. Study-wide context: Collection of acute and convalescent COVID-19 samples took place in the United States, Italy and Spain. T cells, B-cell-depleted T cells, or PBMCs supplied cDNA or gDNA.

The ends lost 8 bases at V and 10 bases at J; junction bases unmatched: 5. CDR3 length: 11 amino acids. The V gene's germline CDR1 is SGHAT and CDR2 FQNNGV. Original data processing: Nucleated cell counts were estimated from reference gene primer amplification. Assay used: immunoSEQ multiplex PCR; TCRdb lists only in-frame clones, some missing. V and J calls and clone size follow that table, whereas D and trimming were derived from the DNA. Seen here are 250,000 or so clones, approximately 80% observed once, and the top ten hold 1.5% to 2%. The material sequenced was peripheral blood. This clonotype was sampled from a man aged 30 to 39 who had recovered from COVID-19. This chain joins TRBV11-2 and TRBJ2-1, with 7 bases matching TRBD2. CDR3 protein: CASREAGEQFF. CDR3 nucleotides: TGTGCCAGCCGGGAAGCGGGGGAGCAGTTCTTC.